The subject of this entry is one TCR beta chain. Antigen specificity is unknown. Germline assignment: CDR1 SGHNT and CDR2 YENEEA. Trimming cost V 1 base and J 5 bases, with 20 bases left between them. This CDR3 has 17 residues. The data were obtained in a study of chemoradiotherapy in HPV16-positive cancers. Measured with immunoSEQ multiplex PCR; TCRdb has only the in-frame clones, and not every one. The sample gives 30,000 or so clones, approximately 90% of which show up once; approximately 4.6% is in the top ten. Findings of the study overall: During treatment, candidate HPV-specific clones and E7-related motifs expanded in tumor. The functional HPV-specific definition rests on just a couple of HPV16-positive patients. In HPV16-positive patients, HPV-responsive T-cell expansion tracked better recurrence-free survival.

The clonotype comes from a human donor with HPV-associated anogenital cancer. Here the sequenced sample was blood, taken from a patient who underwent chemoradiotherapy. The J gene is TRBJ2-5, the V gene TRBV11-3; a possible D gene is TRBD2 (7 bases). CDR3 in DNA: TGTGCCAGCAGCTTAGGGAGGGGGGGGCCGCAACTGGAGACCCAGTACTTC. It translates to CASSLGRGGPQLETQYF.